The entry below gives a single T cell receptor beta chain sequence along with its context. Its antigen is as yet unknown. This specimen comes from a study of blood T cells in healthy people across ages. Study observations and caveats: Researchers judged that diversity estimates from one million T cells fell short of true values.

CDR1 is SQVTM, CDR2 ANQGSEA, per germline. V lost 6 bases to trimming and J lost 11 bases, with 25 bases between them. The CDR3 is 14 residues long. PBMCs were isolated at a quantity of at least 7 million per sample. Combining a sample-barcoded 5' primer with a J-beta primer mix, a second PCR ran for about 6 to 11 cycles. TCRdb itself ran the 5' RACE reads through MiXCR, one entry per CDR3 protein. The sample has over 500,000 distinct CDR3 sequences, 40% to 65% seen once. The chain employs TRBV29-1 and TRBJ2-5; possibly TRBD2 for D (5 bases). The receptor was derived from a woman older than 75 in good health. Specimen: blood. In DNA, the CDR3 is TGCAGCGTGACGGGCGGGCAGTATCACAATGAGCAGTACTTC. Translated: CSVTGGQYHNEQYF.